The T cell receptor beta chain described here comes from a study of regulatory T cells in long-lasting Graves disease. Building of the TCR beta libraries involved iRepertoire HTBI primers and Arm-PCR of CDR3 regions. TCRdb passed the multiplex PCR reads through MiXCR, listing each CDR3 protein once. The sample records hundreds of thousands of distinct CDR3 sequences, less than 15% being singletons. Sample time point: newly diagnosed GD, antithyroid drugs for less than 3 months. There was RNA extracted from PBMCs, and the TCR library was made from it. Trimming removed 6 bases from V and 6 bases from J; junction bases left unmatched: 9. The CDR3 runs to 13 residues. CDR1 is DFQATT, CDR2 SNEGSKA, per germline (reference sequence). These data were also filed under a second study, of T cells in Graves' hyperthyroidism and ophthalmopathy.

Sequencing was performed on peripheral blood mononuclear cells (PBMCs), taken at new diagnosis, from a patient treated with antithyroid drugs. This receptor was obtained from a man aged 25-40 years with Graves disease. J is TRBJ2-7 and V is TRBV20-1; 9 nucleotides match TRBD1. As DNA, the CDR3 is TGCAGTGCCGCAGAGGACAGGGGTGGCGAGCAGTACTTC. As protein: CSAAEDRGGEQYF.